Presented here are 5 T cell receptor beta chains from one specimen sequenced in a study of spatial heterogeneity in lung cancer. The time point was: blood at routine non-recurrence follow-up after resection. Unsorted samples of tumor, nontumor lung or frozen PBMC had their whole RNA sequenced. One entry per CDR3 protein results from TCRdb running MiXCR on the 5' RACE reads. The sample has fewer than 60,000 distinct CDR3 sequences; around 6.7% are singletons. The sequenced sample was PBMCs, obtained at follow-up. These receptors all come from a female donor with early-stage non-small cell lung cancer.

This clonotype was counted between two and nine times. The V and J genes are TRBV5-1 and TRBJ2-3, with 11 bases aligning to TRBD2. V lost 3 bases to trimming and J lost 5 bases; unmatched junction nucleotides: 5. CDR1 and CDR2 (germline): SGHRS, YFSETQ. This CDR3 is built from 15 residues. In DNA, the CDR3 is TGCGCCAGCAGCTCGACTAGCGGGGCGATAGATACGCAGTATTTT. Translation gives CASSSTSGAIDTQYF.

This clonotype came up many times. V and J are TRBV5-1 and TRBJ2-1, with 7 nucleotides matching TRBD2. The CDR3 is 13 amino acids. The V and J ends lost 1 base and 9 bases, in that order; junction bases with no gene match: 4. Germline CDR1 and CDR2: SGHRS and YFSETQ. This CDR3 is CASSLWSSGEQFF. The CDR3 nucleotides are TGCGCCAGCAGCTTGTGGTCTAGCGGTGAGCAGTTCTTC.

In DNA, the CDR3 is TGTGCCAGCAGTTTATCGGGGCGGGGCACCGGGGAGCTGTTTTTT. Residues: CASSLSGRGTGELFF. V and J are TRBV27 and TRBJ2-2, with a possible D match to TRBD2 (6 bases). Per germline, CDR1 MNHEY and CDR2 SMNVEV (reference sequence). Trimming pared 0 bases from V and 4 bases from J, leaving 9 bases between. The CDR3 consists of 15 residues.

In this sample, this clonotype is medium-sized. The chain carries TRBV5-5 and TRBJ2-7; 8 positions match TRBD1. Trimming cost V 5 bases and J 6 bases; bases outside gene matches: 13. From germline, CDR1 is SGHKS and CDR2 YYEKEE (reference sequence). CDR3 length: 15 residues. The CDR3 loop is CASSSSGQVRVEQYF. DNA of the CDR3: TGTGCCAGCAGTAGCTCGGGACAGGTCCGTGTCGAGCAGTACTTC.

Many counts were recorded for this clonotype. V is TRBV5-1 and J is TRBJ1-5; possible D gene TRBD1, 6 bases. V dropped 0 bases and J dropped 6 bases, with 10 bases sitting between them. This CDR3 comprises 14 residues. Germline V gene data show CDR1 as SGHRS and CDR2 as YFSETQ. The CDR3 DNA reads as TGCGCCAGCAGCTTGGCTCCAGGGGCTCAGCCCCAGCATTTT. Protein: CASSLAPGAQPQHF.